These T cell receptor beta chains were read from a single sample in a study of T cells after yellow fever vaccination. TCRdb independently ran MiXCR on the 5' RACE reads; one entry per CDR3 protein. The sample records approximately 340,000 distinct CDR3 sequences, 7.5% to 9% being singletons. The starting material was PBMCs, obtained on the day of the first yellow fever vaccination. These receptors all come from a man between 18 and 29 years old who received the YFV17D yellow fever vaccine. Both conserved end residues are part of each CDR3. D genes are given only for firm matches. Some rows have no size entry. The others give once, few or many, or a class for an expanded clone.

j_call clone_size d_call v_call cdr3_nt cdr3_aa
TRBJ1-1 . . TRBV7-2 TGTGCCAGCAGCCCCTCACCCAACACTGAAGCTTTCTTT CASSPSPNTEAFF
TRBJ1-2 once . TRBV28 TGTGCCAGCACCTTAGGTACCTATGGCTACACCTTC CASTLGTYGYTF
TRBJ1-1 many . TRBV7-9 TGTGCCAGCAGCCTATCAGGGTTTACTGAAGCTTTCTTT CASSLSGFTEAFF
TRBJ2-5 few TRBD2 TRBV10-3 TGTGCCATCAGTGGAGGGAAGCGGGGTGGGGAGACCCAGTACTTC CAISGGKRGGETQYF
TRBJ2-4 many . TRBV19 TGTGCCAGTAGTATTAGTCCCCACGTTCAGTACTTC CASSISPHVQYF
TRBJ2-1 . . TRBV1 TGCACCAGCAGCCAAGGTGTGGCCCTCCAGCCAGGGGTTTACTCCTACAATGAGCAGTTCTTC CTSSQGVALQPGVYSYNEQFF
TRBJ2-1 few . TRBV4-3 TGCGCCAGCAGCCAGAATCAGATTGGAGTTTACAATGAGCAGTTCTTC CASSQNQIGVYNEQFF
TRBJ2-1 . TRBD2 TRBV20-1 TGCAGTGCTGAGGGCACTAGCGATGAGCAGTTCTTC CSAEGTSDEQFF
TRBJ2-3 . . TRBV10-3 TGTGCCATCAGTAACCGGGACCGAAACACAGATACGCAGTATTTT CAISNRDRNTDTQYF
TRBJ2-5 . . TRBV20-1 TGCAGTGCTAGACAATTAGGAAAGACCCAGTACTTC CSARQLGKTQYF
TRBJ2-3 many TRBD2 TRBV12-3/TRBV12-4 TGTGCCAGCAACCGGGACTATTACTCAGATACGCAGTATTTT CASNRDYYSDTQYF
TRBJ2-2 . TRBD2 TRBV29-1 TGCAGCGTCCCCCAGCGGGGGACTCTCACCGGGGAGCTGTTTTTT CSVPQRGTLTGELFF
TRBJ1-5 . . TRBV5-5 TGTGCCAGCAGCTTAGTGCTAAATCAGCCCCAGCATTTT CASSLVLNQPQHF
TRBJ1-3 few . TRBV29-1 TGCAGCGCGCAGCGGAGCTCTGGAAACACCATATATTTT CSAQRSSGNTIYF
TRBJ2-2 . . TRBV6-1 TGTGCCAGCAGTGAAGACGGCGGATCGACCGGGGAGCTGTTTTTT CASSEDGGSTGELFF
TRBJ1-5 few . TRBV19 TGTGCCAGTACCCTGGGGGGGTACTATAGCAATCAGCCCCAGCATTTT CASTLGGYYSNQPQHF
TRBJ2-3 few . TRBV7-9 TGTGCCAGCAGCCCGCCGGACCAGAAGGATACGCAGTATTTT CASSPPDQKDTQYF
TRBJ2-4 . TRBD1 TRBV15 TGTGCCACCAGCAGAAACCCGGGACAGCCGCCGAACTTC CATSRNPGQPPNF
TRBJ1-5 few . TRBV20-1 TGCAGTGCTGGAACCGAATCTAGCAATCAGCCCCAGCATTTT CSAGTESSNQPQHF
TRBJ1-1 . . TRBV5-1 TGCGCCAGCAGACCGGGACAAGTGATCAACACTGAAGCTTTCTTT CASRPGQVINTEAFF
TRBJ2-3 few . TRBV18 TGTGCCAGCTCACCGGCGACACTTACAGATACGCAGTATTTT CASSPATLTDTQYF
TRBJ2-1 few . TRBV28 TGTGCCAGCAGTGAGTGGGCCCGGGTTAATGAGCAGTTCTTC CASSEWARVNEQFF
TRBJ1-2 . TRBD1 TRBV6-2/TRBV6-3 TGTGCCAGCAGGACGACGACAGGGGGCGACTATGGCTACACCTTC CASRTTTGGDYGYTF
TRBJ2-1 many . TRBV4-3 TGCGCCAGCAGCCAAGGGACGGCCTTACACAATGAGCAGTTCTTC CASSQGTALHNEQFF
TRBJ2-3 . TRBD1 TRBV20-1 TGCAGTGCTACCGGGACAGGGACGCCAGATACGCAGTATTTT CSATGTGTPDTQYF
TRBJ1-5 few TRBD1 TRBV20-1 TGCAGTGCTAGGCCCTCGACAGGGGGGAGCAATCAGCCCCAGCATTTT CSARPSTGGSNQPQHF
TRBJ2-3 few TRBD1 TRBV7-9 TGTGCCAGCAGCTCGGACAGGACCACAGATACGCAGTATTTT CASSSDRTTDTQYF
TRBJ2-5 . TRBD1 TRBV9 TGTGCCAGCAGCGTAGAGGGCGGACAGGGTCAGACCCAGTACTTC CASSVEGGQGQTQYF
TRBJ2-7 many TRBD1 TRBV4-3 TGCGCCAGCAGCCAGGGCCGGGACAGACCCTACGAGCAGTACTTC CASSQGRDRPYEQYF
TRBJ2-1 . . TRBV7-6 TGTGCCAGCAGCCCTACCTGGGGGACCAGCTCCTACAATGAGCAGTTCTTC CASSPTWGTSSYNEQFF
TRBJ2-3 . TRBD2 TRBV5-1 TGCGCCAGCAGCTTGGGGGGTAGCGGGGATTTCACAGATACGCAGTATTTT CASSLGGSGDFTDTQYF
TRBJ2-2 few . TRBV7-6 TGTGCCAGCGGAAGGGGGAACACCGGGGAGCTGTTTTTT CASGRGNTGELFF
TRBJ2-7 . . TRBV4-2 TGTGCCAGCGGCTTCGGGGGCCGCTCCTACGAGCAGTACTTC CASGFGGRSYEQYF
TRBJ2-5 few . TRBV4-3 TGCGCCAGCAGCCAAGGGAGGTCTGCGACGGAGACCCAGTACTTC CASSQGRSATETQYF
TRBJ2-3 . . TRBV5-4 TGTGCCAGCAGCTCCTCGCAGGGTATACCAGATACGCAGTATTTT CASSSSQGIPDTQYF
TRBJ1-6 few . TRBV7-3 TGTGCCAGCAGCTTTCATGAAAGTTCACCCCTCCACTTT CASSFHESSPLHF
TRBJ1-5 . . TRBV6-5 TGTGCCAGCAGTTACTCGACTACGCAGCCCCAGCATTTT CASSYSTTQPQHF
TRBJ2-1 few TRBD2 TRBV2 TGTGCCAGCAGACCCAGGACTAGCGGGGGGGCTTACAATGAGCAGTTCTTC CASRPRTSGGAYNEQFF
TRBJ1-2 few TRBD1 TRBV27 TGTGCCAGCAGTTTAACAGGGGGGTTTTACTATGGCTACACCTTC CASSLTGGFYYGYTF
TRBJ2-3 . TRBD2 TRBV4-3 TGCGCCAGCAGCCAAGAGGGGCCAGCGGGGGGCACAGATACGCAGTATTTT CASSQEGPAGGTDTQYF
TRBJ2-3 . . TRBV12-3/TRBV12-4 TGTGCCAGCAGTCCCCCGGGGGTAGCCGATAGCACAGATACGCAGTATTTT CASSPPGVADSTDTQYF
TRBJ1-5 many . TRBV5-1 TGCGCCAGCAGCATACGGACGGGGGCCATTAGCAATCAGCCCCAGCATTTT CASSIRTGAISNQPQHF
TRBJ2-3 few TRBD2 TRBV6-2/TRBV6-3 TGTGCCAGCAGTTCTCCTAGCGGGGGGGGTCAAGATACGCAGTATTTT CASSSPSGGGQDTQYF
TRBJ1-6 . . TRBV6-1 TGTGCCAGCAGCCCCGTGGCATTCGATAATTCACCCCTCCACTTT CASSPVAFDNSPLHF
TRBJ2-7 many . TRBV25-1 TGTGCCAGCAGTGAGCCCGGGGGGCGAAGCTCCTACGAGCAGTACTTC CASSEPGGRSSYEQYF
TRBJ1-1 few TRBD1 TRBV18 TGTGCCAGCTCACGGGATGCAGGGACAGGGCCCTATGAAGCTTTCTTT CASSRDAGTGPYEAFF
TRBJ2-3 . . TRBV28 TGTGCCAGCAGTTTACCCGGAAGTAAGGCAGATACGCAGTATTTT CASSLPGSKADTQYF
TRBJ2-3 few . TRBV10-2 TGCGCCAGCAAGATAGGGGGGCTTCCAGATACGCAGTATTTT CASKIGGLPDTQYF
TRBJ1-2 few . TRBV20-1 TGCAGTGCTAGCGTATTATATGGCTACACCTTC CSASVLYGYTF
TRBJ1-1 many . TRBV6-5 TGTGCCAGCAGAAAGGGGGGGAGCACTGAAGCTTTCTTT CASRKGGSTEAFF
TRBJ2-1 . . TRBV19 TGTGCCAGTAGTTTAGCATTAGGGCCAAATGAGCAGTTCTTC CASSLALGPNEQFF